This entry is about one T cell receptor (beta chain). TCRdb's table, derived via immunoSEQ multiplex PCR, lists solely in-frame clones and lacks some. The sample carries approximately 180,000 clones, 70% to 90% recorded once. Germline trimming cut 2 bases from V and 7 bases from J; bases unmatched to any gene: 8. This CDR3 has 15 amino acids. Germline CDR1 and CDR2: SEHNR and FQNEAQ (reference sequence). This entry comes from a study of blood T cell repertoires in COVID-19. The sample was peripheral blood. The TCR was taken from a human donor with active or convalescent COVID-19. The donor label of this sample is uncertain. The chain joins TRBV7-9 to TRBJ2-7; 10 bases are shared with TRBD2. The CDR3 sequence: CASSLNLAGEAEQYF. For the CDR3, the DNA is TGTGCCAGCAGCTTAAACCTAGCGGGAGAAGCGGAGCAGTACTTC.